Following are 5 T cell receptor beta chains from one sample sequenced in a study of molecular identifiers for immune sequencing clone quantification. MiXCR, applied by TCRdb to the PCR reads, yields one record per CDR3 protein. In the table there are just under 650,000 distinct CDR3 sequences, 15% to 20% of which are singletons. The sequenced sample was naive CD8+ T cells from blood, with Jurkat cell RNA spiked in. As to subset: FACS-sorted CD8+CD4-CCR7+CD45RA+ naive T cells. Receptors were obtained from a human donor in good health. Some libraries in this study had Jurkat cell RNA spiked in.

This clonotype was counted at least ten times. The chain carries TRBV6-2 or TRBV6-3 and TRBJ2-3; 7 bases align to TRBD2. Trimming at V came to 8 bases and at J to 6 bases, leaving 20 bases not matched to a gene. Germline V gene lookup returns CDR1 MNHEY and CDR2 SVGEGT. The CDR3 is made up of 17 amino acids. The CDR3 protein is CASDSIERREETDTQYF. CDR3 sequence (DNA): TGTGCCAGCGACTCCATAGAGCGACGGGAGGAGACGGATACGCAGTATTTT.

This chain links TRBV6-5 with TRBJ2-5; D call uncertain. Deletions cut 0 bases from V and 0 bases from J, with 5 bases between. CDR1 is MNHEY and CDR2 is SVGAGI in the germline V gene. There are 14 residues in the CDR3. DNA for the CDR3: TGTGCCAGCAGTTACTCGTGGGACCAAGAGACCCAGTACTTC. This encodes CASSYSWDQETQYF.

The table lists this clonotype with a few counts. The chain couples TRBV7-2 to TRBJ2-1, with TRBD2 matching over 9 bases. After removal of 5 bases from V and 4 bases from J, the junction contained 9 bases not matched to a gene. Germline assignment: CDR1 SGHTA and CDR2 FQGNSA. This CDR3 has 16 residues. The CDR3 reads CASSPSAGGMYNEQFF. CDR3 nucleotides: TGTGCCAGCAGCCCTTCAGCGGGAGGTATGTACAATGAGCAGTTCTTC.

Many counts were recorded for this clonotype. Its ends do not fully match the called genes, so a read error is possible. The V gene is TRBV7-3, the J gene TRBJ2-7; TRBD2 agrees at 14 bases. This CDR3 is 15 amino acids long. CDR1 and CDR2 from the germline V gene are SGHTA and FQGTGA. The CDR3, as DNA: TGCGCCAGCAGCCAAGGGACTAGCGGGAGCGACGAGCAGTACTTC. Translation gives CASSQGTSGSDEQYF.

The table lists this clonotype with a few counts. At one end, the junction sequence differs from germline, possibly due to a read error. The gene calls are TRBV12-3 or TRBV12-4 and TRBJ2-2, with TRBD2 matching 8 bases. CDR3 length: 15 residues. The CDR3 loop is CASSFREGPTGGLFF. The CDR3 bases are TGTGCCAGCAGTTTTCGGGAGGGCCCCACCGGGGGGCTGTTTTTT.